Below are 17 T cell receptor beta chains sequenced from a single sample in a study of blood T cells in healthy people across ages. Sample-barcoded 5' priming and a J-beta primer mix drove a second PCR of about 7 to 11 cycles. TCRdb independently ran MiXCR on the 5' RACE reads; one entry per CDR3 protein. The table has roughly 2 million distinct CDR3 sequences, less than 50% seen once. Sequencing input: blood. The receptors were gathered from a woman in her thirties or forties in good health.

DNA of the CDR3: TGTGCCAGCAGCTCAATACTACTAGCGGGGGGGCCGAGGGGAATCGATGAGCAGTTCTTC. This translates into CASSSILLAGGPRGIDEQFF. The chain combines TRBV7-2 with TRBJ2-1, with 13 bases lining up with TRBD2. From germline, CDR1 is SGHTA and CDR2 FQGNSA. This CDR3 region has 20 residues. V trimming: 4 bases; J trimming: 8 bases; junction bases outside the gene matches: 20.

J is TRBJ2-7 and V is TRBV6-5; D possibly corresponds to TRBD1 (6 bases). V lost 6 bases to trimming and J lost 7 bases, with 22 bases between them. This CDR3 has 15 amino acids. Germline V gene lookup returns CDR1 MNHEY and CDR2 SVGAGI. The CDR3 loop reads CASSSRGRNWNEQYF. The CDR3 coding sequence is TGTGCCAGCAGCTCCAGGGGCCGCAATTGGAATGAGCAGTACTTC.

This chain joins TRBV20-1 and TRBJ1-2; D not certain. Trimming left V 1 base short and J 2 bases short, with 8 bases between. This CDR3 is built from 13 residues. Germline CDR1 DFQATT, CDR2 SNEGSKA (reference sequence). CDR3 protein: CSARVYENYGYTF. CDR3 DNA sequence: TGCAGTGCTAGAGTTTATGAGAACTATGGCTACACCTTC.

The chain is built from TRBV20-1 and TRBJ2-1; D is unresolved. V was cut by 6 bases and J by 4 bases, with 19 bases left in between. This CDR3 spans 15 amino acids. Germline V gene lookup returns CDR1 DFQATT and CDR2 SNEGSKA (reference sequence). CDR3: CSAPDARVVYNEQFF. The CDR3 DNA follows: TGCAGTGCCCCAGACGCTAGGGTGGTTTACAATGAGCAGTTCTTC.

This sequence joins TRBV27 and TRBJ2-7; D not resolved. Deletions cut 8 bases from V and 2 bases from J, with 13 bases between. Germline V CDR1 and CDR2: MNHEY, SMNVEV (reference sequence). This CDR3 has 13 residues. The CDR3: CASVTAQTYEQYF. CDR3 sequence (DNA): TGTGCCAGCGTAACTGCCCAAACCTACGAGCAGTACTTC.

The chain couples TRBV5-5 to TRBJ2-7; D not certain. The CDR3 is made up of 17 amino acids. CDR1 and CDR2 (germline): SGHKS, YYEKEE (reference sequence). The V gene lost 0 bases and the J gene lost 0 bases, with 16 bases spanning the gap. CDR3 DNA: TGTGCCAGCAGCTTGGTCTTGGCAGGCCGAAGCTCCTACGAGCAGTACTTC. Translated, it gives CASSLVLAGRSSYEQYF.

The chain uses TRBV20-1 and TRBJ2-5, with 9 bases aligning to TRBD2. V shed 1 base, J shed 4 bases, and the junction held 4 bases outside the gene matches. Germline CDR1 DFQATT, CDR2 SNEGSKA (reference sequence). The CDR3 loop spans 14 amino acids. The CDR3 bases are TGCAGTGCTAGAGTGGGCGGGGGGGGAGAGACCCAGTACTTC. Its translation is CSARVGGGGETQYF.

This chain links TRBV20-1 with TRBJ2-3, with 7 bases identical to TRBD2. CDR3 length: 13 amino acids. Germline V gene lookup returns CDR1 DFQATT and CDR2 SNEGSKA (reference sequence). As DNA, the CDR3 is TGCGGAGCCGGGGAGGGTGGAACAGATACGCAGTATTTT. This sequence encodes CGAGEGGTDTQYF.

For the CDR3, the DNA is TGTGCCACCAGCAGAGATTCCCAGTGGGGAACTGAAGCTTTCTTT. Protein sequence: CATSRDSQWGTEAFF. The rearrangement uses TRBV15 and TRBJ1-1; D remains ambiguous. Germline V gene lookup returns CDR1 LNHNV and CDR2 YYDKDF (reference sequence). There are 15 residues in the CDR3. The germline V and J ends were trimmed by 0 bases and 5 bases, with 13 bases remaining between them.

This clonotype was observed a handful of times. The chain links TRBV12-3 or TRBV12-4 to TRBJ1-6; D call uncertain. V lost 3 bases, J lost 10 bases, and 13 bases lay in between. This CDR3 spans 14 amino acids. The CDR3 DNA reads TGTGCCAGCAGTTTCGGCCCCACTAACTCACCCCTCCACTTT. Translated: CASSFGPTNSPLHF.

Comments on this clonotype: This clone may be a read error of a much larger clone one base away. The rearrangement uses TRBV29-1 and TRBJ2-7; D uncertain. V lost 4 bases, J lost 7 bases, and 8 bases lay in between. The CDR3 length is 10 residues. The germline V gene encodes CDR1 SQVTM and CDR2 ANQGSEA. The CDR3 sequence is CSVVVYEQYF. CDR3 nucleotide sequence: TGCAGCGTTGTGGTGTATGAGCAGTACTTC.

This clonotype was counted only a few times. The gene calls are TRBV7-6 and TRBJ2-7; TRBD1 matches at 9 bases. This CDR3 contains 14 residues. The V and J ends lost 4 bases and 3 bases, in that order; junction bases with no gene match: 4. Germline-derived CDR1 and CDR2 are SGHVS and FNYEAQ. The CDR3 loop reads CASSSDRGYYEQYF. The CDR3 bases are TGTGCCAGCAGCTCGGACAGGGGTTACTACGAGCAGTACTTC.

CDR3 in amino acids: CATSRVGVGGYTF. The CDR3, as DNA: TGTGCCACCAGCAGAGTGGGGGTTGGGGGCTACACCTTC. V usage is TRBV15 and J usage is TRBJ1-2, with D possibly matching TRBD1 (5 bases). The CDR3 runs to 13 residues. Germline CDR1 is LNHNV and CDR2 is YYDKDF (reference sequence). With 1 base removed from V and 8 bases from J, the gap between germline ends came to 11 bases.

The chain has TRBV5-4 and TRBJ1-1; tentative D call: TRBD1 (5 bases). The ends were cut back, 1 base at V and 6 bases at J, with 19 bases in the middle. The length of the CDR3 is 16 residues. The germline CDR1 and CDR2 sequences are SGHNT and YYREEE (reference sequence). CDR3 in amino acids: CASSLYAGSAGAEAFF. CDR3 nucleotide sequence: TGTGCCAGCAGCTTGTACGCAGGGTCGGCCGGAGCTGAAGCTTTCTTT.

Only one count was recorded for this clonotype. This chain uses TRBV6-1 with TRBJ1-4, with TRBD1 identical over 7 bases. The germline V gene encodes CDR1 MNHNS and CDR2 SASEGT. V was clipped by 4 bases and J by 3 bases; unmatched bases: 5. This CDR3 comprises 15 residues. CDR3 in amino acids: CASSAPTGPNEKLFF. The CDR3 region has the DNA TGTGCCAGCAGTGCACCGACAGGGCCTAATGAAAAACTGTTTTTT.

The CDR3 reads CASSNRASSYNEQFF. The CDR3 DNA sequence: TGTGCCAGCAGCAACAGGGCGAGCTCCTACAATGAGCAGTTCTTC. This chain connects TRBV9 to TRBJ2-1; a weak D match, TRBD1 (6 bases). Germline V gene lookup returns CDR1 SGDLS and CDR2 YYNGEE. With 4 bases removed from V and 0 bases from J, the gap between germline ends came to 11 bases. This CDR3 is built from 15 residues.

This clonotype was seen only a few times. The chain uses TRBV6-2 or TRBV6-3 and TRBJ1-2; 7 bases align to TRBD1. The CDR3 has 14 residues. CDR1 is MNHEY and CDR2 is SVGEGT in the germline V gene. The J segment lost 2 bases and the V segment lost 6 bases, leaving 6 bases of the junction unmatched. CDR3 DNA sequence: TGTGCCAGCAGCCCGGGACAGAAAAACTATGGCTACACCTTC. Its protein is CASSPGQKNYGYTF.